The 28 T cell receptor beta chains listed next were all sequenced from one sample in a study of blood T cells in healthy people across ages. Combining a sample-barcoded 5' primer with a J-beta primer mix, a second PCR ran for roughly 6 to 12 cycles. A single record per CDR3 protein comes from TCRdb applying MiXCR to the 5' RACE reads. This sample yields about 1,600,000 distinct CDR3 sequences, of which roughly 45% are seen a single time; 7.9% belongs to the top ten. The sequencing input was blood. All receptors come from a woman younger than 35 in good health.

V is TRBV3-1 and J is TRBJ2-3, with D perhaps given as TRBD1 or TRBD2 (7 bases each). Trimming shortened V by 4 bases and J by 5 bases, and 10 bases separated the two germline ends. CDR1 and CDR2 (germline): LGHDT, YNNKEL (reference sequence). This CDR3 region has 13 residues. CDR3 DNA: TGTGCCAGCAGCCCAGGGGGGGTAGATACGCAGTATTTT. It translates to CASSPGGVDTQYF.

The gene calls are TRBV7-6 and TRBJ1-1; D remains unclear. The germline gives CDR1 SGHVS, CDR2 FNYEAQ. V lost 4 bases and J 1 base, leaving 16 bases between the germline ends. This CDR3 has 16 residues. This CDR3 reads CASSSDNQDGNTEAFF. In DNA form, the CDR3 reads TGTGCCAGCAGCTCAGACAACCAGGACGGGAACACTGAAGCTTTCTTT.

This clonotype was picked up a small number of times. V and J are TRBV20-1 and TRBJ2-7, with D perhaps given as TRBD1 or TRBD2 (5 bases each). This CDR3 is 13 amino acids long. The germline V gene has CDR1 DFQATT and CDR2 SNEGSKA (reference sequence). V dropped 2 bases and J dropped 6 bases, with 14 bases sitting between them. The CDR3 nucleotides are TGCAGTGCTAGACCCGGGACGCCCGCCGAGCAGTACTTC. This sequence encodes CSARPGTPAEQYF.

The chain links TRBV7-6 to TRBJ1-1, with D uncertain. V gave up 3 bases and J gave up 2 bases, with 10 bases separating them. This CDR3 is 14 amino acids long. CDR1 is SGHVS, CDR2 FNYEAQ, per germline. DNA of the CDR3: TGTGCCAGCAGCTTCACAGCGGATAACACTGAAGCTTTCTTT. Its protein product is CASSFTADNTEAFF.

The chain couples TRBV6-6 to TRBJ2-5, with TRBD2 identical over 7 bases. The CDR3 runs to 17 residues. The ends lost 0 bases at V and 11 bases at J; junction bases unmatched: 18. Per germline, CDR1 MNHNY and CDR2 SVGAGI (reference sequence). The CDR3 region has the DNA TGTGCCAGCAGTTACTCGAGGGTCAGTGGCGGGAGATATGAGCAGTACTTC. The encoded protein is CASSYSRVSGGRYEQYF.

The chain combines TRBV2 with TRBJ1-2; 7 bases fit TRBD1. The J segment lost 0 bases and the V segment lost 6 bases, leaving 7 bases of the junction unmatched. Germline V gene lookup returns CDR1 SNHLY and CDR2 FYNNEI. The CDR3 is 15 amino acids. The DNA of the CDR3 is TGTGCCAGCAGGGCCCGACAGGGAACTAACTATGGCTACACCTTC. Amino acids: CASRARQGTNYGYTF.

V is TRBV9 and J is TRBJ2-1, with 10 bases matching TRBD2. The length of the CDR3 is 16 residues. V trimming: 0 bases; J trimming: 5 bases; junction bases outside the gene matches: 5. CDR1 is SGDLS, CDR2 YYNGEE, per germline. In DNA, the CDR3 is TGTGCCAGCAGCGTAGGGGCTAGCGGGGGCGACAATGAGCAGTTCTTC. Protein sequence: CASSVGASGGDNEQFF.

V and J are TRBV20-1 and TRBJ2-3; 10 bases are shared with TRBD2. This CDR3 comprises 15 residues. The V gene's germline CDR1 is DFQATT and CDR2 SNEGSKA (reference sequence). V was pared by 6 bases and J by 4 bases, with 10 bases of the junction left unmatched. The CDR3 region has the DNA TGCAGTGCAGAGGGCTTAGCGGGGGGCCCAGATACGCAGTATTTT. It codes for CSAEGLAGGPDTQYF.

A single count supports this clonotype. The chain recombines TRBV27 with TRBJ1-4; 8 nucleotides match TRBD1. This CDR3 contains 15 residues. V lost 4 bases to trimming and J lost 6 bases; unmatched junction nucleotides: 7. The germline V gene encodes CDR1 MNHEY and CDR2 SMNVEV (reference sequence). CDR3 region: CASSSLDRDDEKLFF. The CDR3 DNA is TGTGCCAGCAGTTCTCTGGACAGGGATGATGAAAAACTGTTTTTT.

The genes are TRBV5-1 and TRBJ2-1; D is tentatively TRBD1 or TRBD2 (5 bases each). Germline values: CDR1 SGHRS, CDR2 YFSETQ. The V and J ends lost 4 bases and 8 bases respectively, with 19 bases between them. The CDR3 runs to 15 residues. This chain's CDR3 is CASSGGHSTSDEQFF. The CDR3 DNA reads as TGCGCCAGCAGCGGAGGACATAGCACGTCTGATGAGCAGTTCTTC.

This clonotype was detected a few times. This chain joins TRBV21-1 and TRBJ2-7; the table's D gene call, TRBD2, was not cross checked with the DNA. TRBV21-1 is labeled a pseudogene. This CDR3 is built from 20 residues. The CDR3 DNA reads TGTGCCAGCAGCAAATCCCGATTGACTAGCGGGACCTTGAGATACTACGAGCAGTACTTC. Residues: CASSKSRLTSGTLRYYEQYF.

The rearrangement links TRBV5-1 to TRBJ2-1, with 8 nucleotides matching TRBD2. Per germline, CDR1 SGHRS and CDR2 YFSETQ. V lost 3 bases, J lost 5 bases, and 13 bases stayed unmatched. The CDR3 sequence is 17 residues long. CDR3 nucleotides: TGCGCCAGCAGCTGGGGACGAGCGGGGGAAGATCACAATGAGCAGTTCTTC. As protein: CASSWGRAGEDHNEQFF.

This clonotype has more than one count but fewer than ten. The CDR3, as DNA: TGTGCCAGCAGCCAAGATCGCTCTAGCGGGAGGATGAAGACCCAGTACTTC. Protein product: CASSQDRSSGRMKTQYF. The chain is built from TRBV4-2 and TRBJ2-5, with 11 bases that match TRBD2. The CDR3 runs 17 residues. J was trimmed by 6 bases and V by 0 bases; bases with no gene match: 9. The germline V gene encodes CDR1 LGHNA and CDR2 YNFKEQ.

DNA for the CDR3: TGTGCCAGCAGTTTACGGGACAGGGGGCCGGAGACCCAGTACTTC. This translates into CASSLRDRGPETQYF. The V call is TRBV12-3 or TRBV12-4, the J call TRBJ2-5, with TRBD1 matching over 12 bases. Trimming at V came to 2 bases and at J to 5 bases, leaving 3 bases not matched to a gene. The CDR3 is 15 residues long.

This clonotype came up many times. This chain connects TRBV7-2 to TRBJ2-3; D is undetermined. The germline V and J ends were trimmed by 8 bases and 2 bases, with 8 bases remaining between them. In germline, CDR1 is SGHTA, CDR2 FQGNSA. The CDR3 length is 12 residues. CDR3 coding DNA: TGTGCCAGCGGGTGGCTCACAGATACGCAGTATTTT. It codes for CASGWLTDTQYF.

This clonotype turned up a few times. The chain couples TRBV7-2 to TRBJ2-5; TRBD2 agrees at 7 bases. Germline trimming cut 4 bases from V and 5 bases from J; bases unmatched to any gene: 10. Per germline, CDR1 SGHTA and CDR2 FQGNSA. This CDR3 is built from 15 residues. The CDR3 nucleotides read TGTGCCAGCAGCTCCCTGAGCGGGGTATGGGAGACCCAGTACTTC. Translating gives CASSSLSGVWETQYF. Full variable domain (remainder filled in from reference TRBV7-2 and TRBJ2-5): GAGVSQSPSNKVTEKGKDVELRCDPISGHTALYWYRQSLGQGLEFLIYFQGNSAPDKSGLPSDRFSAERTGGSVSTLTIQRTQQEDSAVYLCASSSLSGVWETQYFGPGTRLLVL.

The CDR3 sequence: CAWSVQGANNSPLHF. CDR3 nucleotides: TGTGCCTGGAGTGTCCAGGGGGCGAATAATTCACCCCTCCACTTT. V is TRBV30 and J is TRBJ1-6, with TRBD1 matching over 8 bases. Germline V lookup: CDR1 GTSNPN, CDR2 SVGIG (reference sequence). With 0 bases clipped from V and 5 bases from J, the junction kept 3 bases outside the gene matches. There are 15 residues in the CDR3. The full variable domain, completed using reference TRBV30 and TRBJ1-6, is SQTIHQWPATLVQPVGSPLSLECTVEGTSNPNLYWYRQAAGRGLQLLFYSVGIGQISSEVPQNLSASRPQDRQFILSSKKLLLSDSGFYLCAWSVQGANNSPLHFGNGTRLTVT.

This CDR3 is CASGGDGTGEQYF. CDR3 coding DNA: TGTGCTAGTGGTGGGGACGGGACTGGAGAGCAGTACTTC. The genes are TRBV12-5 and TRBJ2-5, with a weak D call TRBD2 (6 bases). The CDR3 consists of 13 residues. V was pared by 5 bases and J by 11 bases, with 18 bases between. Germline loops: CDR1 LGHNT, CDR2 FRNRAP. The full variable domain, completed using reference TRBV12-5 and TRBJ2-5, is DARVTQTPRHKVTEMGQEVTMRCQPILGHNTVFWYRQTMMQGLELLAYFRNRAPLDDSGMPKDRFSAEMPDATLATLKIQPSEPRDSAVYFCASGGDGTGEQYFGPGTRLLVL.

This clonotype has only a few counts. This chain joins TRBV7-9 and TRBJ2-3, with D hard to call. Per the germline V gene, CDR1 is SEHNR and CDR2 is FQNEAQ (reference sequence). The CDR3 loop spans 17 amino acids. Trimming removed 1 base at V and 7 bases at J, with 21 bases between. In DNA form, the CDR3 reads TGTGCCAGCAGCTTAGGCCGATTAGAGCTACGTACTTATACGCAGTATTTT. Translating gives CASSLGRLELRTYTQYF.

The chain has TRBV27 and TRBJ2-7; 11 nucleotides match TRBD1. The ends lost 10 bases at V and 4 bases at J; junction bases unmatched: 18. Germline assignment: CDR1 MNHEY and CDR2 SMNVEV (reference sequence). The CDR3 has 17 amino acids. For the CDR3, the DNA is TGTGCCAACAGCCTAAAGCGGACAGGGGGCGCTCGGTACGAGCAGTACTTC. Translated, it gives CANSLKRTGGARYEQYF.

The chain uses TRBV6-2 or TRBV6-3 and TRBJ1-1; D ambiguous. V gave up 3 bases and J gave up 2 bases, with 10 bases separating them. The germline gives CDR1 MNHEY, CDR2 SVGEGT. The CDR3 sequence is 14 residues long. CDR3 in DNA: TGTGCCAGCAGTTATTCCACCTTTAACACTGAAGCTTTCTTT. It encodes CASSYSTFNTEAFF.

In this sample, this clonotype turned up once. The genes are TRBV5-1 and TRBJ1-1; 9 bases agree with TRBD1. V lost 1 base to trimming and J lost 0 bases; unmatched junction nucleotides: 7. Germline V gene lookup returns CDR1 SGHRS and CDR2 YFSETQ. This CDR3 region has 17 residues. The CDR3 here is CASSLLSGTGMNTEAFF. In nucleotides, the CDR3 is TGCGCCAGCAGCTTGCTCTCCGGGACAGGGATGAACACTGAAGCTTTCTTT.

The rearrangement links TRBV5-1 to TRBJ2-1, with a tentative D call TRBD2 (6 bases). The CDR3 is 14 residues long. V was trimmed by 4 bases and J by 8 bases, leaving 16 bases between them. Germline-derived CDR1 and CDR2 are SGHRS and YFSETQ. The DNA for the CDR3 is TGCGCCAGCAGCGTGGAGGCGGGGTGGGATGAGCAGTTCTTC. Translating gives CASSVEAGWDEQFF. Supplemented by reference TRBV5-1 and TRBJ2-1, the full variable domain reads KAGVTQTPRYLIKTRGQQVTLSCSPISGHRSVSWYQQTPGQGLQFLFEYFSETQRNKGNFPGRFSGRQFSNSRSEMNVSTLELGDSALYLCASSVEAGWDEQFFGPGTRLTVL.

This clonotype occurred once. The chain carries TRBV28 and TRBJ1-3, with unresolved D. V lost 8 bases and J lost 3, with 8 bases in between. Germline CDR1 is MDHEN and CDR2 is SYDVKM. This CDR3 is built from 12 residues. The CDR3 loop is CASASVGNTIYF. Here the CDR3 DNA reads TGTGCCAGCGCATCGGTTGGAAACACCATATATTTT.

The chain uses TRBV6-2 or TRBV6-3 and TRBJ2-3; no clear D. The germline V gene has CDR1 MNHEY and CDR2 SVGEGT. V lost 6 bases and J lost 1, with 11 bases in between. This CDR3 has 14 amino acids. CDR3 DNA sequence: TGTGCCAGCAGCCGGATCCCCGGCACAGATACGCAGTATTTT. Translation gives CASSRIPGTDTQYF.

This clonotype came up once. A much larger clone differs by one base, so this may be a read error. The gene calls are TRBV6-2 or TRBV6-3 and TRBJ1-1, with D tentatively TRBD1 (6 bases). V shed 6 bases and J shed 3 bases, with 8 bases lying between them. CDR3 length: 12 amino acids. Looked up from germline, CDR1 is MNHEY and CDR2 is SVGEGT. CDR3 sequence reads: CASRRGYTEAFF. CDR3 nucleotides: TGTGCCAGCAGGAGGGGGTACACTGAAGCTTTCTTT.

Only a few counts were recorded for this clonotype. The chain employs TRBV4-1 and TRBJ2-1, with D possibly being TRBD1 or TRBD2 (5 bases each). The V and J ends lost 0 bases and 8 bases respectively, with 17 bases between them. Per the germline V gene, CDR1 is MGHRA and CDR2 is YSYEKL. CDR3 length: 16 residues. The CDR3 is CASSQDLGRGVDEQFF. The CDR3 DNA sequence: TGCGCCAGCAGCCAAGATCTGGGACGGGGTGTGGATGAGCAGTTCTTC.

This clonotype has more than one count but fewer than ten. The V and J genes are TRBV28 and TRBJ2-3, with 11 positions matching TRBD2. The CDR3 spans 16 residues. Germline-derived CDR1 and CDR2 are MDHEN and SYDVKM. V lost 4 bases to trimming and J lost 9 bases; unmatched junction nucleotides: 12. The CDR3 loop is CASSSYSGRADRTQYF. CDR3 sequence (DNA): TGTGCCAGCAGTTCCTATAGCGGGAGGGCCGACCGGACGCAGTATTTT.